The sequence of this TCR beta chain was determined in a study of CD8 T cells in Susac syndrome. General observations from the study: The TCR sequencing and HLA analysis in the study involved a relatively small number of individuals, as the study acknowledged.

With random hexamers, reverse transcription was performed on about 0.5 to 1 ug of RNA. TCRdb reprocessed the immunoSEQ multiplex PCR reads with MiXCR, giving one entry per CDR3 protein. The sample holds about 130,000 distinct CDR3 sequences, 95% seen once. Details on this clonotype: Its antigen is not identified.

This TCR was recovered from a human donor with Susac syndrome. Sequencing used CD8+ T cells from PBMCs.

In nucleotides, the CDR3 is TGCGCCAGCAGCTTTAGCTGGGAGGGAGTCACTGAAGCTTTCTTT. Its translation: CASSFSWEGVTEAFF. The chain uses TRBV5-1 and TRBJ1-1; no firm D call. Trimming removed 2 bases from V and 4 bases from J, with 15 bases in between. There are 15 residues in the CDR3. The germline CDR1 and CDR2 sequences are SGHRS and YFSETQ. Complete variable domain (other parts from reference TRBV5-1 and TRBJ1-1): KAGVTQTPRYLIKTRGQQVTLSCSPISGHRSVSWYQQTPGQGLQFLFEYFSETQRNKGNFPGRFSGRQFSNSRSEMNVSTLELGDSALYLCASSFSWEGVTEAFFGQGTRLTVV.